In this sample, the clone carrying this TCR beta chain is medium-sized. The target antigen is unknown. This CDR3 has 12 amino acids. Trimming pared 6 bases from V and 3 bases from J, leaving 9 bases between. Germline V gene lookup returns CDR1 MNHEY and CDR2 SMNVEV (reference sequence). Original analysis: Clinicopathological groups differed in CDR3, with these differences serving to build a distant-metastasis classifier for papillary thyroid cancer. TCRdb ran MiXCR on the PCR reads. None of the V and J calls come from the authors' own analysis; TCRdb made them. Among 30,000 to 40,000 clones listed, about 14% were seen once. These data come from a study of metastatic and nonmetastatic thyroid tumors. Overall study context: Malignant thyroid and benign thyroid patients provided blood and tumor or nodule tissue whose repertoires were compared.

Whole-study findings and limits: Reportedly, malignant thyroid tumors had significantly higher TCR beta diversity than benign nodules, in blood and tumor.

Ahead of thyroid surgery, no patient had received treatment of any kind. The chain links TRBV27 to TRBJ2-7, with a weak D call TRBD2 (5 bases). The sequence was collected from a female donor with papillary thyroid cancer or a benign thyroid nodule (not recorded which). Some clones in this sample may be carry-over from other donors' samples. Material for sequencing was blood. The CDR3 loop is CASSLRGYEQYF. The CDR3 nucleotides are TGTGCCAGCAGCCTCCGGGGCTACGAGCAGTACTTC.